Listed here are 22 T cell receptor beta chains from one sample, sequenced in a study of T-cell memory formation after mild COVID-19. MiXCR, applied by TCRdb to the 5' RACE reads, yields one record per CDR3 protein. The table includes 300,000 to 400,000 distinct CDR3 sequences, approximately 29% detected once. Sequences were obtained from PBMCs or a T cell subset sorted from them (not recorded which). The receptors stem from an adult woman who had mild COVID-19 (a few samples of this study predate the infection). Cell type and time point are not known.

The chain joins TRBV7-9 to TRBJ2-1; D may be TRBD1 (6 bases). Trimming left V 0 bases short and J 5 bases short, with 14 bases between. CDR3 length: 16 residues. The V gene's germline CDR1 is SEHNR and CDR2 FQNEAQ (reference sequence). CDR3 sequence (DNA): TGTGCCAGCAGCTTAGCCGGGACAAAGAGTAACAATGAGCAGTTCTTC. Its protein is CASSLAGTKSNNEQFF.

The V gene is TRBV5-5, the J gene TRBJ2-7; D is perhaps TRBD2 (5 bases). The CDR3 contains 15 residues. V dropped 0 bases and J dropped 0 bases, with 10 bases sitting between them. The germline V gene has CDR1 SGHKS and CDR2 YYEKEE (reference sequence). The CDR3: CASSLARTSSYEQYF. The CDR3 DNA reads TGTGCCAGCAGCTTGGCGCGGACTTCCTCCTACGAGCAGTACTTC.

This clonotype appeared a few times. CDR3 sequence (DNA): TGCAGCGTTGATCTGGGGAGCACAGATACGCAGTATTTT. Its protein product is CSVDLGSTDTQYF. This chain uses TRBV29-1 with TRBJ2-3; D unresolved. V lost 3 bases, J lost 0 bases, and 7 bases lay in between. The germline gives CDR1 SQVTM, CDR2 ANQGSEA. CDR3 length equals 13 residues.

In its sample, this clonotype was seen many times. The chain uses TRBV20-1 and TRBJ2-2, with 13 bases lining up with TRBD2. Germline assignment: CDR1 DFQATT and CDR2 SNEGSKA (reference sequence). The CDR3 spans 15 residues. With 5 bases clipped from V and 3 bases from J, the junction kept 3 bases outside the gene matches. The DNA for the CDR3 is TGCAGTGCTTCCGGGACTAGCGGGGACACCGGGGAGCTGTTTTTT. Translating gives CSASGTSGDTGELFF.

This rearrangement joins TRBV30 to TRBJ2-2; D might be TRBD1 (6 bases). Trimming cost V 4 bases and J 2 bases, with 8 bases left between them. The CDR3 loop spans 13 amino acids. CDR1 is GTSNPN and CDR2 is SVGIG in the germline V gene (reference sequence). CDR3 DNA: TGTGCCTGGACGACAGGAAACACCGGGGAGCTGTTTTTT. This translates into CAWTTGNTGELFF.

A remark on this clonotype: A read error may account for a junction end that differs from germline. The chain uses TRBV12-3 or TRBV12-4 and TRBJ2-7; TRBD1 matches 10 bases. This CDR3 spans 13 amino acids. The chain's CDR3 is CASSSGQGRELYF. CDR3 bases: TGTGCCAGCAGTTCGGGACAGGGGAGGGAGCTGTACTTC.

V and J are TRBV5-6 and TRBJ2-5; D may match TRBD1 or TRBD2 (5 bases each). The CDR3 covers 14 residues. Trimming stripped 3 bases from V and 4 bases from J, with 13 bases between. The germline CDR1 and CDR2 sequences are SGHDT and YYEEEE. The CDR3 region is CASSSPDGAETQYF. CDR3 bases: TGTGCCAGCAGCTCCCCCGACGGGGCAGAGACCCAGTACTTC. Complete variable domain (other parts from reference TRBV5-6 and TRBJ2-5): DAGVTQSPTHLIKTRGQQVTLRCSPKSGHDTVSWYQQALGQGPQFIFQYYEEEERQRGNFPDRFSGHQFPNYSSELNVNALLLGDSALYLCASSSPDGAETQYFGPGTRLLVL.

This clonotype was seen more than once but under ten times. This chain connects TRBV24-1 to TRBJ2-1, with TRBD2 matching over 7 bases. CDR3 length equals 16 residues. The germline CDR1 and CDR2 sequences are KGHDR and SFDVKD. V was clipped by 5 bases and J by 1 base; unmatched bases: 7. The CDR3 loop reads CATSVARGGSYNEQFF. For the CDR3, the DNA is TGTGCCACCAGTGTGGCTAGGGGAGGGTCCTACAATGAGCAGTTCTTC.

A few counts support this clonotype. The chain employs TRBV20-1 and TRBJ2-7; 8 bases align to TRBD1. This CDR3 region has 14 residues. V lost 0 bases to trimming and J lost 5 bases; unmatched junction nucleotides: 6. The germline V gene encodes CDR1 DFQATT and CDR2 SNEGSKA (reference sequence). In nucleotides, the CDR3 is TGCAGTGCTAGAGATGGCCAGGGGGCCGACGAGCAGTACTTC. As protein: CSARDGQGADEQYF.

This clonotype was seen a few times. The J gene is TRBJ2-3, the V gene TRBV20-1; D unresolved. Germline CDR1 DFQATT, CDR2 SNEGSKA (reference sequence). This CDR3 region has 13 residues. The V end lost 0 bases, the J end lost 5 bases, and 9 bases lay between the germline ends. CDR3 DNA sequence: TGCAGTGCTAGAGATTTAGGGATAGATACGCAGTATTTT. Amino acids: CSARDLGIDTQYF.

This clonotype was recorded once. This chain connects TRBV2 to TRBJ2-2; 13 bases fit TRBD2. The CDR3 is 16 residues long. In germline, CDR1 is SNHLY, CDR2 FYNNEI. V lost 6 bases to trimming and J lost 2 bases; unmatched junction nucleotides: 3. DNA for the CDR3: TGTGCCAGCAGAGGACTAGCGGGGGTCAACACCGGGGAGCTGTTTTTT. As protein: CASRGLAGVNTGELFF. The variable domain in full, with the rest retrieved from reference TRBV2 and TRBJ2-2, is EPEVTQTPSHQVTQMGQEVILRCVPISNHLYFYWYRQILGQKVEFLVSFYNNEISEKSEIFDDQFSVERPDGSNFTLKIRSTKLEDSAMYFCASRGLAGVNTGELFFGEGSRLTVL.

This clonotype has just a few counts. The chain recombines TRBV29-1 with TRBJ2-1; 7 bases align to TRBD2. From germline, CDR1 is SQVTM and CDR2 ANQGSEA. This CDR3 has 13 amino acids. Losses at the gene ends were 6 bases for V and 2 bases for J; bases not matched to a gene: 4. For the CDR3, the DNA is TGCAGCGTATCAGGGACTACCTACAATGAGCAGTTCTTC. Residues: CSVSGTTYNEQFF.

This clonotype was observed a few times. J is TRBJ2-3 and V is TRBV20-1; the D gene is possibly TRBD2 (6 bases). The CDR3 is made up of 15 amino acids. V lost 3 bases to trimming and J lost 4 bases, with 17 bases between them. Germline V gene data show CDR1 as DFQATT and CDR2 as SNEGSKA (reference sequence). The CDR3 nucleotides are TGCAGTGCTAGTGGTGGGGGGAGGTCCCCAGATACGCAGTATTTT. This sequence encodes CSASGGGRSPDTQYF.

This clonotype was seen more than once but under ten times. The genes are TRBV12-3 or TRBV12-4 and TRBJ1-5; D is unclear. This CDR3 is 15 amino acids long. The V and J ends lost 3 bases and 1 base respectively, with 10 bases between them. In DNA, the CDR3 is TGTGCCAGCAGTTTTAGGGCCCAAAGCAATCAGCCCCAGCATTTT. It translates to CASSFRAQSNQPQHF.

The chain has TRBV4-1 and TRBJ2-1, with 9 bases that match TRBD2. This CDR3 comprises 16 residues. The germline gives CDR1 MGHRA, CDR2 YSYEKL. V lost 2 bases to trimming and J lost 0 bases; unmatched junction nucleotides: 2. The DNA for the CDR3 is TGCGCCAGCAGCCAAAGCGGGGGGAGCTCCTACAATGAGCAGTTCTTC. It codes for CASSQSGGSSYNEQFF.

This clonotype was detected only a few times. The rearrangement joins TRBV7-3 to TRBJ1-2; 7 bases agree with TRBD1. Trimming took 4 bases from V and 4 from J; bases not matched to a gene: 9. The germline gives CDR1 SGHTA, CDR2 FQGTGA. This CDR3 region has 15 residues. CDR3 residues: CASSYPRGTVYGYTF. Here the CDR3 DNA reads TGTGCCAGCAGCTACCCCAGGGGGACGGTCTATGGCTACACCTTC.

This rearrangement joins TRBV24-1 to TRBJ2-3; 7 bases fit TRBD2. CDR1 is KGHDR and CDR2 is SFDVKD in the germline V gene. The CDR3 is 18 residues long. V shed 5 bases, J shed 2 bases, and the junction held 15 bases outside the gene matches. In DNA form, the CDR3 reads TGTGCCACCAGTGCCCCACTCTCCCCAGCGGGGAACACAGATACGCAGTATTTT. Its protein is CATSAPLSPAGNTDTQYF.

The chain has TRBV7-9 and TRBJ1-2; 9 nucleotides align to TRBD1. The J segment lost 3 bases and the V segment lost 1 base, leaving 9 bases of the junction unmatched. Germline CDR1 and CDR2: SEHNR and FQNEAQ (reference sequence). This CDR3 has 17 amino acids. Here the CDR3 DNA reads TGTGCCAGCAGCTTAGTCCTCGGACAGGGGTCAGACTATGGCTACACCTTC. This translates into CASSLVLGQGSDYGYTF.

The chain recombines TRBV7-6 with TRBJ2-1; no firm D call. The V and J ends lost 0 bases and 5 bases respectively, with 11 bases between them. CDR1 and CDR2 from the germline V gene are SGHVS and FNYEAQ. This CDR3 has 15 amino acids. CDR3 coding DNA: TGTGCCAGCAGCTTAGCCTGGCAGTCCAACAATGAGCAGTTCTTC. Encoded protein: CASSLAWQSNNEQFF.

This clonotype was recorded a few times. The CDR3 DNA is TGTGCCAGCAGCCAGGGAGGCCTTGTCCAGGGGTTCACCGGGGAGCTGTTTTTT. The encoded protein is CASSQGGLVQGFTGELFF. The V and J genes are TRBV7-3 and TRBJ2-2; D may match TRBD1 or TRBD2 (6 bases each). Trimming took 5 bases from V and 4 from J, leaving 23 bases between them. CDR1 and CDR2 from the germline V gene are SGHTA and FQGTGA. The CDR3 has 18 amino acids.

The gene calls are TRBV19 and TRBJ2-1; D not resolved. Looked up from germline, CDR1 is LNHDA and CDR2 is SQIVND (reference sequence). V lost 3 bases to trimming and J lost 9 bases, with 12 bases between them. This CDR3 region has 13 residues. CDR3 bases: TGTGCCAGTAGTATGTGGCTGAGTTCTGAGCAGTTCTTC. It yields the protein CASSMWLSSEQFF. Filled out from reference TRBV19 and TRBJ2-1, the complete variable domain reads DGGITQSPKYLFRKEGQNVTLSCEQNLNHDAMYWYRQDPGQGLRLIYYSQIVNDFQKGDIAEGYSVSREKKESFPLTVTSAQKNPTAFYLCASSMWLSSEQFFGPGTRLTVL.

V is TRBV4-3 and J is TRBJ2-3, with D possibly TRBD1 on 6 matching bases. The germline CDR1 and CDR2 sequences are LGHNA and YSLEER. The CDR3 length is 15 residues. Between the trimmed V and J ends, which lost 0 bases and 5 bases, there was a span of 12 bases. The CDR3 sequence is CASSQDGLQGDTQYF. The CDR3 nucleotides are TGCGCCAGCAGCCAAGATGGTCTACAGGGAGATACGCAGTATTTT.